The T cell receptor beta chain described here comes from a study of sequential checkpoint blockade in melanoma. Germline assignment: CDR1 MNHEY and CDR2 SMNVEV (reference sequence). V was pared by 5 bases and J by 4 bases, with 8 bases of the junction left unmatched. This CDR3 spans 15 amino acids. TCRdb's table, derived via immunoSEQ multiplex PCR, lists solely in-frame clones and lacks some. The sample includes about 5,000 clones, approximately 60% of them seen just once. This clone was detected a few times. Treatment reported: randomized to nivolumab then ipilimumab (arm A) or the reverse (arm B). Patients had received no earlier DNA-damaging chemotherapy.

The chain uses TRBV27 and TRBJ1-2, with TRBD1 identical over 9 bases. Specimen: CD8+ T cells sorted from blood (inferred from file names), collected from a patient given nivolumab and ipilimumab in sequence. The TCR originated in a human donor with melanoma. The CDR3 nucleotides are TGTGCCAGCAGTCCCCCGGGACAGGGTATCTATGGCTACACCTTC. Protein: CASSPPGQGIYGYTF.